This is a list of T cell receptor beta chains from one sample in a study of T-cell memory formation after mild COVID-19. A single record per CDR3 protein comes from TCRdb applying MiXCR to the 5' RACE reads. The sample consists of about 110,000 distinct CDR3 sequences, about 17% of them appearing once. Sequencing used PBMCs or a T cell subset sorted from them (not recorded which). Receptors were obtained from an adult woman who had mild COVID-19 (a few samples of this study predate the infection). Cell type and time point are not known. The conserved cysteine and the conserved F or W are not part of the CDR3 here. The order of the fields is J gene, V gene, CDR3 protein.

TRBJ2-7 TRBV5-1 ASSAGTSGSYEQY
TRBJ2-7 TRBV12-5 ASGSPTGAYWEQY
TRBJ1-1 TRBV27 ASSLGLGNTEAF
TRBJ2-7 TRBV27 ASSWGTGSSEQY
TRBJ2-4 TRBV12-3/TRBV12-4 ASKNRDLGNIQY
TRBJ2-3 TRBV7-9 ASSPSGGKSTDTQY
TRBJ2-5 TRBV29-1 SVQGQGETQY
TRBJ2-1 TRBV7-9 ASSLARGIEQF
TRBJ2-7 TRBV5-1 ASSLVSGYEQY
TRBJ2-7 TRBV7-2 ASSSTGVDEQY
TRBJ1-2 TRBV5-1 ASSSGGAEYGYT
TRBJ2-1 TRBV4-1 ASSQDPRGNEQF
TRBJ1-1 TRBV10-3 AISGTGEGTEAF
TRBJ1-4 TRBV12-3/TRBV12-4 ASSLTGTGREKLF
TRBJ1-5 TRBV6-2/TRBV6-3 ASSYHDGNQPQH
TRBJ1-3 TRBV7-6 ASSYQTGGDSGNTIY
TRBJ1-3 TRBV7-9 ASSLRQGQVGNTIY
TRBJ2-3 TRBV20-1 SAPQISDKQY